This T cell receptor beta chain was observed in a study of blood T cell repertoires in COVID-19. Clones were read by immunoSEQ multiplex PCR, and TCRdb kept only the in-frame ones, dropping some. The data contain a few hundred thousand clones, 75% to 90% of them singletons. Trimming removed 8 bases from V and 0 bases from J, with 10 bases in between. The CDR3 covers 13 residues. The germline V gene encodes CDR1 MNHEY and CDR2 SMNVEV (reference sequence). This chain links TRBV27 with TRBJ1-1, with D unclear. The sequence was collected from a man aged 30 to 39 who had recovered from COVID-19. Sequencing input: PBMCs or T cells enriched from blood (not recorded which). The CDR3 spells CASRLRMNTEAFF. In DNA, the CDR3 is TGTGCCAGCCGCCTTAGAATGAACACTGAAGCTTTCTTT.